What follows are 13 T cell receptor beta chains derived from one specimen sequenced in a study of T cells in Graves' hyperthyroidism and ophthalmopathy. TCR beta CDR3 regions were amplified from RNA. HTBI primers were the set used in a first-round RT-PCR of the TCR CDR3. MiXCR, applied by TCRdb to the multiplex PCR reads, yields one record per CDR3 protein. This table holds about 710,000 distinct CDR3 sequences, 15% to 20% found once. Specimen: blood. These TCRs come from a man in his late teens or twenties with Graves' hyperthyroidism.

CDR3 DNA: TGTGCCAGTAGTATAGGAGCAGGGAGGGAAAAACTGTTTTTT. It codes for CASSIGAGREKLFF. V gene TRBV19 combines with J gene TRBJ1-4; possibly TRBD1 for D (5 bases). Germline CDR1 and CDR2: LNHDA and SQIVND (reference sequence). The germline V and J ends were trimmed by 1 base and 8 bases, with 11 bases remaining between them. CDR3 length equals 14 residues.

This rearrangement joins TRBV20-1 to TRBJ1-4, with a tentative D call TRBD1 (5 bases). Trimming took 3 bases from V and 13 from J, leaving 12 bases between them. The germline V gene has CDR1 DFQATT and CDR2 SNEGSKA (reference sequence). The CDR3 loop spans 11 amino acids. The CDR3 is CSARGEKGLFF. The CDR3 nucleotides are TGCAGTGCTAGGGGGGAAAAGGGACTGTTTTTT.

In its sample, this clonotype was seen a few times. The V and J genes are TRBV11-2 and TRBJ2-5, with TRBD2 matching over 7 bases. With 5 bases clipped from V and 4 bases from J, the junction kept 7 bases outside the gene matches. Germline assignment: CDR1 SGHAT and CDR2 FQNNGV. The CDR3 sequence is 14 residues long. The CDR3 sequence is CASSQRAGPETQYF. The CDR3, as DNA: TGTGCCAGCAGCCAAAGAGCGGGGCCAGAGACCCAGTACTTC.

In its sample, this clonotype was seen once. V is TRBV5-1 and J is TRBJ2-5, with 7 bases identical to TRBD2. Germline CDR1 SGHRS, CDR2 YFSETQ. With 3 bases clipped from V and 3 bases from J, the junction kept 11 bases outside the gene matches. This CDR3 is built from 16 residues. CDR3 sequence reads: CASSSQIAGEKETQYF. DNA for the CDR3: TGCGCCAGCAGCTCTCAGATAGCGGGTGAAAAAGAGACCCAGTACTTC.

This clonotype showed up just a few times. V usage is TRBV3-1 and J usage is TRBJ2-1; D ambiguous. The CDR3 spans 15 residues. V dropped 0 bases and J dropped 7 bases, with 13 bases sitting between them. Germline CDR1 reads LGHDT; CDR2 reads YNNKEL (reference sequence). The CDR3 loop reads CASSQEMKLRNEQFF. CDR3 sequence (DNA): TGTGCCAGCAGCCAAGAAATGAAGTTGAGGAATGAGCAGTTCTTC.

A few counts support this clonotype. This rearrangement joins TRBV10-3 to TRBJ1-1, with 9 bases lining up with TRBD1. Germline V gene sequence: CDR1 ENHRY, CDR2 SYGVKD. J was trimmed by 6 bases and V by 4 bases; bases with no gene match: 3. The CDR3 spans 13 residues. CDR3 DNA: TGTGCCATCAGTGGGACAGGGGCCCCTGAAGCTTTCTTT. Protein product: CAISGTGAPEAFF.

This clonotype was counted ten times or more. V usage is TRBV25-1 and J usage is TRBJ2-1; D is unclear. The CDR3 has 16 residues. V lost 5 bases and J 2 bases, leaving 16 bases between the germline ends. Germline CDR1 is MGHDK and CDR2 is SYGVNS. CDR3 coding DNA: TGTGCCAGCAGTCTCAACGGCGAAGGCCCCTACAATGAGCAGTTCTTC. Translated, it gives CASSLNGEGPYNEQFF.

This clonotype was recorded many times. J is TRBJ1-1 and V is TRBV30, with 7 nucleotides matching TRBD1. Germline V CDR1 and CDR2: GTSNPN, SVGIG (reference sequence). There are 13 residues in the CDR3. V lost 4 bases, J lost 0 bases, and 2 bases stayed unmatched. CDR3 in amino acids: CAWMGQMNTEAFF. CDR3 DNA sequence: TGTGCCTGGATGGGACAGATGAACACTGAAGCTTTCTTT.

This clonotype was counted many times. The chain recombines TRBV12-3 or TRBV12-4 with TRBJ2-1; 8 nucleotides match TRBD2. The CDR3 runs to 16 residues. Losses at the gene ends were 2 bases for V and 0 bases for J; bases not matched to a gene: 3. The CDR3: CASSLTAGGSYNEQFF. The CDR3 DNA follows: TGTGCCAGCAGTTTAACGGCGGGAGGCTCCTACAATGAGCAGTTCTTC.

This sequence joins TRBV25-1 and TRBJ2-7; tentative D call: TRBD2 (5 bases). The CDR3 sequence is 12 residues long. Trimming shortened V by 4 bases and J by 7 bases, and 11 bases separated the two germline ends. Germline CDR1 reads MGHDK; CDR2 reads SYGVNS. This CDR3 is CASSGTGWEQYF. The CDR3, as DNA: TGTGCCAGCAGTGGGACGGGGTGGGAGCAGTACTTC.

This clonotype was counted a few times. The chain couples TRBV19 to TRBJ2-7; D is perhaps TRBD1 (6 bases). The V end lost 4 bases, the J end lost 2 bases, and 15 bases lay between the germline ends. The CDR3 is 15 residues long. The V gene's germline CDR1 is LNHDA and CDR2 SQIVND (reference sequence). CDR3 DNA: TGTGCCAGTAGTACCTCCTGGGACATTACCTACGAGCAGTACTTC. It translates to CASSTSWDITYEQYF.

This clonotype turned up a few times. The chain carries TRBV18 and TRBJ2-5, with 8 positions matching TRBD2. The CDR3 has 15 residues. With 2 bases clipped from V and 4 bases from J, the junction kept 6 bases outside the gene matches. Germline lookup yields CDR1 KGHSH and CDR2 LQKENI. CDR3 sequence (DNA): TGTGCCAGCTCACCAACTAGTAGCGGGGCAGAGACCCAGTACTTC. Encoded protein: CASSPTSSGAETQYF.

This clonotype has just a few counts. V is TRBV20-1 and J is TRBJ1-2; D may be TRBD1 (5 bases). The ends were cut back, 5 bases at V and 7 bases at J, with 17 bases in the middle. There are 13 residues in the CDR3. From germline, CDR1 is DFQATT and CDR2 SNEGSKA (reference sequence). CDR3 sequence: CSARDRTSFGYTF. The CDR3 bases are TGCAGTGCTCGGGACCGCACTAGCTTTGGCTACACCTTC.